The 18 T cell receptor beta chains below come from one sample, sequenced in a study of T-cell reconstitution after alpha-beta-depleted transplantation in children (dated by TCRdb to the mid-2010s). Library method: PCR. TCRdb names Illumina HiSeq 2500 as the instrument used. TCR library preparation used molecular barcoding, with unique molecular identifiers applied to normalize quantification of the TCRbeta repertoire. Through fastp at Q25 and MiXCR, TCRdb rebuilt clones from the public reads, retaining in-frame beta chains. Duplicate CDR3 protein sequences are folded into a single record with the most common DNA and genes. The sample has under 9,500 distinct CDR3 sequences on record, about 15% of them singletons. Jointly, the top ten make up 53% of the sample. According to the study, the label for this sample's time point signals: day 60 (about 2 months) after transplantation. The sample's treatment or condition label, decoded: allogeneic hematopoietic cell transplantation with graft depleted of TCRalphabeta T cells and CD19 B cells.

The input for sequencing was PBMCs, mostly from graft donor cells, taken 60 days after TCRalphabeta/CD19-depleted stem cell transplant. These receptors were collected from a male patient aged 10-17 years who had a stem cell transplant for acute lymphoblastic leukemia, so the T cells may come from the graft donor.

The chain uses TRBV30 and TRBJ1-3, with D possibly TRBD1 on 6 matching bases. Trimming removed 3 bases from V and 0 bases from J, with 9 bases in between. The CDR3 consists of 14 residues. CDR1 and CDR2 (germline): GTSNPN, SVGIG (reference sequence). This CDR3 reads CAWSQGNSGNTIYF. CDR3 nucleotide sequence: TGTGCCTGGAGCCAGGGGAACTCTGGAAACACCATATATTTT.

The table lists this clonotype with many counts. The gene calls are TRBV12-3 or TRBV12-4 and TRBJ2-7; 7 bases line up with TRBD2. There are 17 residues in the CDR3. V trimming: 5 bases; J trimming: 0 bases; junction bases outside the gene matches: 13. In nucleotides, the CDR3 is TGTGCCAGCAGTCCGTTGGGCAGCGGGGCTCTCTCCTACGAGCAGTACTTC. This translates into CASSPLGSGALSYEQYF.

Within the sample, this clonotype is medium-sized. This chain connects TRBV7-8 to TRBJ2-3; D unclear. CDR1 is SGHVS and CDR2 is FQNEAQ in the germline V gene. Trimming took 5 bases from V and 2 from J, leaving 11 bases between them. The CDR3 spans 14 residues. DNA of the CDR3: TGTGCCAGCAGCCACCGGACCCTCACAGATACGCAGTATTTT. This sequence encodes CASSHRTLTDTQYF.

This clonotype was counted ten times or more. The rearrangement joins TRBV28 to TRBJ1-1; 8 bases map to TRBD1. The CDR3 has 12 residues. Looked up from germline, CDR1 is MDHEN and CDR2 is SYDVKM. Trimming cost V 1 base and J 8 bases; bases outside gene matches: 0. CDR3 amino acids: CASSLYRGEAFF. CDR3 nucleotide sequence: TGTGCCAGCAGTTTATACAGGGGGGAAGCTTTCTTT.

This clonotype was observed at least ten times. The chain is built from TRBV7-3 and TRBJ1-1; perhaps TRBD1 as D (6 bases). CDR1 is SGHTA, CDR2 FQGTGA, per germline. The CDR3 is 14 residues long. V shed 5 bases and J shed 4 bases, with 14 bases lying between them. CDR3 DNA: TGTGCCAGCAGCGATGTGGGGGGCGGCACTGAAGCTTTCTTT. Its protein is CASSDVGGGTEAFF. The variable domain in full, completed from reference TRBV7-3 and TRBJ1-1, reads GAGVSQTPSNKVTEKGKYVELRCDPISGHTALYWYRQSLGQGPEFLIYFQGTGAADDSGLPNDRFFAVRPEGSVSTLKIQRTERGDSAVYLCASSDVGGGTEAFFGQGTRLTVV.

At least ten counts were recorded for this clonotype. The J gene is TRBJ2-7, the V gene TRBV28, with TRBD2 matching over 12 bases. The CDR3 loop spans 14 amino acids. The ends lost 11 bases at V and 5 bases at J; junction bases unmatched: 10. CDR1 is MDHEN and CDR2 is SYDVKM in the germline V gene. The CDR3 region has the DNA TGTGCCTCGGGCCTCCTAGCGGGAGGGCACGAGCAGTACTTC. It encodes CASGLLAGGHEQYF. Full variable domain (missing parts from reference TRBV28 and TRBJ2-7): DVKVTQSSRYLVKRTGEKVFLECVQDMDHENMFWYRQDPGLGLRLIYFSYDVKMKEKGDIPEGYSVSREKKERFSLILESASTNQTSMYLCASGLLAGGHEQYFGPGTRLTVT.

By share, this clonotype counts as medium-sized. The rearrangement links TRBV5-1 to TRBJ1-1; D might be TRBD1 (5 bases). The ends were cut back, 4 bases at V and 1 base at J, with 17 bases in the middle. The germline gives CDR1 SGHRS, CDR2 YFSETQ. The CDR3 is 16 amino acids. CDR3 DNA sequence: TGCGCCAGCAGCCCCTGGGGACGGGGGAAGAACACTGAAGCTTTCTTT. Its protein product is CASSPWGRGKNTEAFF.

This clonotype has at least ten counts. Here the CDR3 reads CASSQEGGTQYEQYF. The CDR3 DNA follows: TGCGCCAGCAGCCAAGAGGGGGGAACCCAATACGAGCAGTACTTC. This chain uses TRBV4-1 with TRBJ2-7, with D perhaps matching TRBD2 (6 bases). The germline gives CDR1 MGHRA, CDR2 YSYEKL. Trimming removed 0 bases at V and 4 bases at J, with 13 bases between. CDR3 length: 15 residues.

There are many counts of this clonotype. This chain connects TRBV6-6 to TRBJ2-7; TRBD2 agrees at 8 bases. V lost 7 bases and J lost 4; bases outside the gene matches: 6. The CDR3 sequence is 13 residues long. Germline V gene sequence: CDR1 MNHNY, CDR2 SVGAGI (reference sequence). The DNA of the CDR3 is TGTGCCAGCACCCACTCGGGGGGGTACGAGCAGTACTTC. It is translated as CASTHSGGYEQYF.

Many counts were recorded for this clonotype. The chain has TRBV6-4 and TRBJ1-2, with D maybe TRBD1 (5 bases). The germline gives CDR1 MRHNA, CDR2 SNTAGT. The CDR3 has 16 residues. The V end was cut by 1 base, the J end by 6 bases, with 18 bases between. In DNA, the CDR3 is TGTGCCAGCAGTGACTGGATTGGAGGGACGAGGAATGGCTACACCTTC. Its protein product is CASSDWIGGTRNGYTF.

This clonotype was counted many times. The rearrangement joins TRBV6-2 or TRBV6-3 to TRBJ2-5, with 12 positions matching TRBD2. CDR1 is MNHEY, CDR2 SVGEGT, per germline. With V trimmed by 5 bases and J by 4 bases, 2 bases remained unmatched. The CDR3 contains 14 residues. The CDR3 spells CASSTLAGGETQYF. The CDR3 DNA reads TGTGCCAGCAGTACACTAGCGGGAGGAGAGACCCAGTACTTC.

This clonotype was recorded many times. The CDR3 region has the DNA TGCGCCAGCAGCTTCAGCGGGACAGTTAACTACGAGCAGTACTTC. Encoded protein: CASSFSGTVNYEQYF. The chain combines TRBV5-1 with TRBJ2-7; D possibly matches TRBD1 or TRBD2 (7 bases each). Germline V gene data show CDR1 as SGHRS and CDR2 as YFSETQ. This CDR3 is built from 15 residues. Deletions cut 2 bases from V and 3 bases from J, with 15 bases between. Based on the CDR3 plus reference TRBV5-1 and TRBJ2-7, the full variable domain is KAGVTQTPRYLIKTRGQQVTLSCSPISGHRSVSWYQQTPGQGLQFLFEYFSETQRNKGNFPGRFSGRQFSNSRSEMNVSTLELGDSALYLCASSFSGTVNYEQYFGPGTRLTVT.

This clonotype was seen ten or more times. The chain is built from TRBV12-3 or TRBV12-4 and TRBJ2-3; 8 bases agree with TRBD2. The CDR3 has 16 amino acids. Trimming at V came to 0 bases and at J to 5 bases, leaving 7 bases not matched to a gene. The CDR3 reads CASSLASASGQDTQYF. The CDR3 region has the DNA TGTGCCAGCAGTTTAGCGTCGGCTAGCGGGCAAGATACGCAGTATTTT.

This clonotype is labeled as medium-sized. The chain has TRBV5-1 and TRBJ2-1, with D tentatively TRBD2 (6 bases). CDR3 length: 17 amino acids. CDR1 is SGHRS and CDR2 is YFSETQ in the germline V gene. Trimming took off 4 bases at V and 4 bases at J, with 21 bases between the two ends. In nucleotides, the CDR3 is TGCGCCAGCAGCCCCCACCAGCCATGGGAGGATTACAATGAGCAGTTCTTC. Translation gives CASSPHQPWEDYNEQFF.

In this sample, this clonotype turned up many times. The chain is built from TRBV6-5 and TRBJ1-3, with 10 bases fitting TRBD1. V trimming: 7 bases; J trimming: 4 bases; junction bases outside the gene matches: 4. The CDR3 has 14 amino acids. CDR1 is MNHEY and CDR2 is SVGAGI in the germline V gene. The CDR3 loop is CASTDRGRGNTIYF. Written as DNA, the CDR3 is TGTGCCAGCACCGACAGGGGGCGAGGAAACACCATATATTTT.

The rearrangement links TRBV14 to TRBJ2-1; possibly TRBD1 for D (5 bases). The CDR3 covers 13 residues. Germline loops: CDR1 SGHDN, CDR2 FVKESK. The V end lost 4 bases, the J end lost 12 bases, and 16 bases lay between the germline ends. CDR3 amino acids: CASSPLGPGLQFF. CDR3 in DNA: TGTGCCAGCAGCCCCCTGGGGCCCGGCCTGCAGTTCTTC. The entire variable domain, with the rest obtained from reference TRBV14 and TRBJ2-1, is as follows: EAGVTQFPSHSVIEKGQTVTLRCDPISGHDNLYWYRRVMGKEIKFLLHFVKESKQDESGMPNNRFLAERTGGTYSTLKVQPAELEDSGVYFCASSPLGPGLQFFGPGTRLTVL.

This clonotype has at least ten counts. CDR3 sequence reads: CSARSSLNTEAFF. The CDR3 nucleotides read TGCAGTGCTAGATCCAGTTTGAACACTGAAGCTTTCTTT. The V and J genes are TRBV20-1 and TRBJ1-1; no definite D call. V was cut by 2 bases and J by 0 bases, with 7 bases left in between. This CDR3 spans 13 amino acids. Germline lookup yields CDR1 DFQATT and CDR2 SNEGSKA (reference sequence).

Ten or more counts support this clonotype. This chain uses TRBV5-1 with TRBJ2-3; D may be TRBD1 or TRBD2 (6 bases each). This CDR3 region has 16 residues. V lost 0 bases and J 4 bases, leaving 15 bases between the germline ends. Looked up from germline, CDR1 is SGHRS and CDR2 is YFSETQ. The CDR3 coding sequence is TGCGCCAGCAGCTTGGATGAACTAGCAGGGGCAGATACGCAGTATTTT. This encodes CASSLDELAGADTQYF.